The text below deals with one T cell receptor (beta chain). The germline V and J ends were trimmed by 0 bases and 5 bases, with 8 bases remaining between them. The CDR3 runs to 13 residues. The germline gives CDR1 SGHNT, CDR2 YYREEE (reference sequence). This record belongs to a study of blood T cell repertoires in COVID-19. In the authors' workflow: It was from reference gene primer amplification that nucleated cell counts were estimated. Clones were sequenced by immunoSEQ multiplex PCR, and TCRdb holds only the in-frame ones, with some missing. V, J and clone size reflect that table, while D and trimming were determined from the DNA. The profile shows tens of thousands of clones, about 76% of them singletons.

The clonotype comes from a man aged 70 or older with active or convalescent COVID-19. The specimen was peripheral blood. The chain joins TRBV5-4 to TRBJ1-2; D remains ambiguous. The CDR3 loop is CASSLADTYGYTF. The DNA of the CDR3 is TGTGCCAGCAGCTTGGCCGATACTTATGGCTACACCTTC.